These T cell receptor beta chains were read from a single sample in a study of T-cell memory formation after mild COVID-19. Using its own MiXCR run on the 5' RACE reads, TCRdb lists one record per CDR3 protein. The repertoire consists of about 400,000 distinct CDR3 sequences, with 23% occurring once and the leading ten covering about 12%. Sequences were obtained from PBMCs or a T cell subset sorted from them (not recorded which). These receptors were collected from an adult woman who had mild COVID-19 (a few samples of this study predate the infection). Cell type and time point are not known. The CDR3 runs from the conserved cysteine through the conserved F or W. Fields, in order: clone size, D gene, J gene, V gene, CDR3 protein, CDR3 DNA. The D gene is left open where the match is weak. Clone size appears in some rows only: once, few, many, or a class for an expanded clone.

clone size: -; D gene: TRBD2; J gene: TRBJ2-1; V gene: TRBV24-1; CDR3 protein: CATRAGLGGINEQFF; CDR3 DNA: TGTGCCACCAGGGCGGGACTAGGGGGAATCAATGAGCAGTTCTTC
clone size: few; D gene: -; J gene: TRBJ1-2; V gene: TRBV6-6; CDR3 protein: CASSYENYGYTF; CDR3 DNA: TGTGCCAGCAGTTACGAAAACTATGGCTACACCTTC
clone size: -; D gene: TRBD1; J gene: TRBJ2-7; V gene: TRBV12-3/TRBV12-4; CDR3 protein: CASSPTPGTGTYEQYF; CDR3 DNA: TGTGCCAGCAGTCCGACCCCCGGGACAGGGACCTACGAGCAGTACTTC
clone size: -; D gene: -; J gene: TRBJ2-7; V gene: TRBV15; CDR3 protein: CATSRAQIYEQYF; CDR3 DNA: TGTGCCACCAGCAGAGCTCAAATCTACGAGCAGTACTTC
clone size: few; D gene: -; J gene: TRBJ1-1; V gene: TRBV4-1; CDR3 protein: CASSLTDLQRSEAFF; CDR3 DNA: TGCGCCAGCAGCCTCACGGACCTCCAACGCTCTGAAGCTTTCTTT
clone size: few; D gene: TRBD1; J gene: TRBJ1-1; V gene: TRBV12-3/TRBV12-4; CDR3 protein: CASSWDRGFEAFF; CDR3 DNA: TGTGCCAGCAGTTGGGACAGGGGATTTGAAGCTTTCTTT
clone size: few; D gene: -; J gene: TRBJ2-5; V gene: TRBV5-6; CDR3 protein: CASSLESGGAQETQYF; CDR3 DNA: TGTGCCAGCAGCTTGGAATCCGGTGGGGCCCAAGAGACCCAGTACTTC
clone size: few; D gene: TRBD2; J gene: TRBJ2-1; V gene: TRBV14; CDR3 protein: CASSRWTSGRGIYEQFF; CDR3 DNA: TGTGCCAGCAGCCGCTGGACTAGCGGGAGGGGGATCTATGAGCAGTTCTTC
clone size: -; D gene: -; J gene: TRBJ2-2; V gene: TRBV20-1; CDR3 protein: CSARGRARNTGELFF; CDR3 DNA: TGCAGTGCTAGAGGCAGGGCCCGTAACACCGGGGAGCTGTTTTTT
clone size: -; D gene: -; J gene: TRBJ2-1; V gene: TRBV29-1; CDR3 protein: CSVQREQGRDEQFF; CDR3 DNA: TGCAGCGTTCAAAGGGAGCAGGGTAGGGATGAGCAGTTCTTC
clone size: few; D gene: TRBD1; J gene: TRBJ1-4; V gene: TRBV5-5; CDR3 protein: CASSDGQEYNEKLFF; CDR3 DNA: TGTGCCAGCAGCGATGGACAGGAGTATAATGAAAAACTGTTTTTT
clone size: -; D gene: TRBD1; J gene: TRBJ1-6; V gene: TRBV2; CDR3 protein: CASSAVSDRGIPSGF; CDR3 DNA: TGTGCCAGCAGTGCGGTCAGCGACAGGGGCATCCCCTCCGGCTTT
clone size: few; D gene: -; J gene: TRBJ2-5; V gene: TRBV7-2; CDR3 protein: CASSPGGTAQETQYF; CDR3 DNA: TGTGCCAGCAGCCCCGGAGGCACGGCCCAAGAGACCCAGTACTTC
clone size: few; D gene: TRBD2; J gene: TRBJ2-1; V gene: TRBV2; CDR3 protein: CASPPGGEYNEQFF; CDR3 DNA: TGTGCCAGCCCACCGGGGGGGGAGTACAATGAGCAGTTCTTC
clone size: -; D gene: -; J gene: TRBJ1-6; V gene: TRBV7-2; CDR3 protein: CASSFDRKYNSPLHF; CDR3 DNA: TGTGCCAGCAGCTTCGACAGGAAATATAATTCACCCCTCCACTTT
clone size: few; D gene: TRBD1; J gene: TRBJ2-7; V gene: TRBV7-9; CDR3 protein: CASSYWTGRSYEQYF; CDR3 DNA: TGTGCCAGCAGCTATTGGACAGGGCGCTCCTACGAGCAGTACTTC
clone size: -; D gene: -; J gene: TRBJ1-2; V gene: TRBV4-1; CDR3 protein: CASSQGEGGTQLDGYTF; CDR3 DNA: TGCGCCAGCAGCCAAGGTGAAGGGGGGACACAATTGGATGGCTACACCTTC
clone size: -; D gene: -; J gene: TRBJ2-1; V gene: TRBV24-1; CDR3 protein: CATSDVSGSNNEQFF; CDR3 DNA: TGTGCCACCAGTGATGTCTCGGGGTCGAACAATGAGCAGTTCTTC
clone size: -; D gene: -; J gene: TRBJ2-1; V gene: TRBV7-8; CDR3 protein: CASSLKGGGASSYNEQFF; CDR3 DNA: TGTGCCAGCAGCTTAAAGGGGGGCGGGGCCAGCTCCTACAATGAGCAGTTCTTC
clone size: -; D gene: -; J gene: TRBJ2-3; V gene: TRBV5-1; CDR3 protein: CASSLVGTSTDTQYF; CDR3 DNA: TGCGCCAGCAGCTTGGTGGGGACTAGCACAGATACGCAGTATTTT
clone size: -; D gene: -; J gene: TRBJ2-6; V gene: TRBV7-9; CDR3 protein: CASSPGAYLPNVLTF; CDR3 DNA: TGTGCCAGCAGTCCAGGGGCCTACCTGCCCAACGTCCTGACTTTC
clone size: -; D gene: TRBD2; J gene: TRBJ2-6; V gene: TRBV19; CDR3 protein: CASSMTSGISAGANVLTF; CDR3 DNA: TGTGCCAGTAGTATGACTAGCGGGATCTCGGCTGGGGCCAACGTCCTGACTTTC
clone size: -; D gene: -; J gene: TRBJ2-6; V gene: TRBV7-6; CDR3 protein: CASSQKTVTGANVLTF; CDR3 DNA: TGTGCCAGCAGCCAGAAGACAGTCACTGGGGCCAACGTCCTGACTTTC
clone size: -; D gene: -; J gene: TRBJ1-1; V gene: TRBV7-9; CDR3 protein: CASSNKGHFNTEAFF; CDR3 DNA: TGTGCCAGCAGCAATAAGGGACACTTTAACACTGAAGCTTTCTTT
clone size: -; D gene: -; J gene: TRBJ2-7; V gene: TRBV12-1; CDR3 protein: CASSLRREGSYEQYF; CDR3 DNA: TGTGCCAGCAGCCTTAGGCGGGAGGGTTCCTACGAGCAGTACTTC
clone size: few; D gene: -; J gene: TRBJ2-3; V gene: TRBV7-2; CDR3 protein: CASSGPSSTDTQYF; CDR3 DNA: TGTGCCAGCAGCGGCCCATCTAGCACAGATACGCAGTATTTT
clone size: few; D gene: TRBD2; J gene: TRBJ2-7; V gene: TRBV7-6; CDR3 protein: CASSLSGGSYYEQYF; CDR3 DNA: TGTGCCAGCAGCTTAAGCGGGGGCAGTTACTACGAGCAGTACTTC
clone size: once; D gene: TRBD1; J gene: TRBJ1-2; V gene: TRBV6-5; CDR3 protein: CASSWDRSAQNYGYTF; CDR3 DNA: TGTGCCAGCAGTTGGGACAGGAGCGCTCAAAACTATGGCTACACCTTC
clone size: few; D gene: -; J gene: TRBJ1-1; V gene: TRBV19; CDR3 protein: CASSIKLTNTEAFF; CDR3 DNA: TGTGCCAGTAGTATTAAGCTCACGAACACTGAAGCTTTCTTT
clone size: many; D gene: TRBD1; J gene: TRBJ2-5; V gene: TRBV4-1; CDR3 protein: CASGDRDRQETQYF; CDR3 DNA: TGCGCCAGCGGGGACCGGGACAGACAAGAGACCCAGTACTTC
clone size: -; D gene: -; J gene: TRBJ1-3; V gene: TRBV18; CDR3 protein: CASSPEGPGNTIYF; CDR3 DNA: TGTGCCAGCTCACCAGAAGGGCCTGGAAACACCATATATTTT
clone size: few; D gene: -; J gene: TRBJ2-1; V gene: TRBV30; CDR3 protein: CAWSGGTVSYNEQFF; CDR3 DNA: TGTGCCTGGAGTGGTGGGACCGTATCCTACAATGAGCAGTTCTTC
clone size: -; D gene: TRBD2; J gene: TRBJ2-7; V gene: TRBV4-2; CDR3 protein: CASSQGLAGGYEQYF; CDR3 DNA: TGTGCCAGCAGCCAGGGCCTAGCGGGGGGCTACGAGCAGTACTTC
clone size: few; D gene: -; J gene: TRBJ1-5; V gene: TRBV2; CDR3 protein: CASSELDVGNQPQHF; CDR3 DNA: TGTGCCAGCAGTGAATTGGACGTCGGCAATCAGCCCCAGCATTTT
clone size: few; D gene: -; J gene: TRBJ2-2; V gene: TRBV15; CDR3 protein: CATSRGGGVGTGELFF; CDR3 DNA: TGTGCCACCAGCAGAGGTGGGGGAGTAGGCACCGGGGAGCTGTTTTTT
clone size: few; D gene: -; J gene: TRBJ1-1; V gene: TRBV7-8; CDR3 protein: CASSLANSPGTEAFF; CDR3 DNA: TGTGCCAGCAGCTTAGCGAACAGCCCGGGCACTGAAGCTTTCTTT
clone size: few; D gene: TRBD1; J gene: TRBJ1-6; V gene: TRBV6-5; CDR3 protein: CASSPIQGIGSPLHF; CDR3 DNA: TGTGCCAGCAGCCCCATACAGGGGATTGGTTCACCCCTCCACTTT
clone size: -; D gene: -; J gene: TRBJ1-6; V gene: TRBV19; CDR3 protein: CASREPGSPLHF; CDR3 DNA: TGTGCCAGCAGGGAGCCAGGATCACCCCTCCACTTT
clone size: -; D gene: TRBD2; J gene: TRBJ2-2; V gene: TRBV6-5; CDR3 protein: CASSYSHGTTYNGELFF; CDR3 DNA: TGTGCCAGCAGTTACTCCCACGGGACTACTTATAACGGGGAGCTGTTTTTT
clone size: -; D gene: -; J gene: TRBJ1-2; V gene: TRBV27; CDR3 protein: CASSSTGTNYGYTF; CDR3 DNA: TGTGCCAGCAGTTCCACCGGGACAAACTATGGCTACACCTTC
clone size: few; D gene: -; J gene: TRBJ1-1; V gene: TRBV5-5; CDR3 protein: CASSAGGAGNTEAFF; CDR3 DNA: TGTGCCAGCTCCGCCGGGGGGGCCGGGAACACTGAAGCTTTCTTT
clone size: -; D gene: TRBD2; J gene: TRBJ2-1; V gene: TRBV7-2; CDR3 protein: CASSLADVGTSSYNEQFF; CDR3 DNA: TGTGCCAGCAGCTTAGCTGACGTGGGGACTAGCTCCTACAATGAGCAGTTCTTC
clone size: -; D gene: TRBD1; J gene: TRBJ2-7; V gene: TRBV9; CDR3 protein: CASSPTRADRDVYEQYF; CDR3 DNA: TGTGCCAGCAGCCCCACACGGGCCGACAGGGACGTCTACGAGCAGTACTTC
clone size: -; D gene: -; J gene: TRBJ2-3; V gene: TRBV4-1; CDR3 protein: CASSQGGEYTDTQYF; CDR3 DNA: TGCGCCAGCAGCCAAGGGGGGGAATACACAGATACGCAGTATTTT
clone size: few; D gene: -; J gene: TRBJ2-1; V gene: TRBV5-4; CDR3 protein: CASSPRRQAVNEQFF; CDR3 DNA: TGTGCCAGCAGCCCCCGCCGACAGGCTGTGAATGAGCAGTTCTTC
clone size: few; D gene: -; J gene: TRBJ1-1; V gene: TRBV20-1; CDR3 protein: CSVQVWTEAFF; CDR3 DNA: TGCAGTGTACAGGTGTGGACTGAAGCTTTCTTT
clone size: -; D gene: TRBD2; J gene: TRBJ2-2; V gene: TRBV5-1; CDR3 protein: CASSFLAGDNTGELFF; CDR3 DNA: TGCGCCAGCAGCTTTTTAGCGGGAGATAACACCGGGGAGCTGTTTTTT
clone size: few; D gene: -; J gene: TRBJ1-1; V gene: TRBV29-1; CDR3 protein: CSVGGPFEAFF; CDR3 DNA: TGCAGCGTGGGTGGACCCTTCGAAGCTTTCTTT
clone size: -; D gene: -; J gene: TRBJ2-7; V gene: TRBV5-1; CDR3 protein: CASSLGETSHNYEQYF; CDR3 DNA: TGCGCCAGCAGCTTGGGTGAGACTTCCCATAACTACGAGCAGTACTTC
clone size: -; D gene: -; J gene: TRBJ1-3; V gene: TRBV18; CDR3 protein: CASSPWDGSGNTIYF; CDR3 DNA: TGTGCCAGCTCCCCTTGGGACGGCTCTGGAAACACCATATATTTT
clone size: -; D gene: -; J gene: TRBJ2-5; V gene: TRBV19; CDR3 protein: CASRRRSGEETQYF; CDR3 DNA: TGTGCCAGTAGGCGTCGCTCAGGTGAAGAGACCCAGTACTTC
clone size: -; D gene: TRBD1; J gene: TRBJ2-3; V gene: TRBV7-9; CDR3 protein: CASTQGQGGTDTQYF; CDR3 DNA: TGTGCCAGCACCCAGGGACAGGGCGGGACAGATACGCAGTATTTT
clone size: -; D gene: TRBD1; J gene: TRBJ2-3; V gene: TRBV29-1; CDR3 protein: CSVEGQGATDTQYF; CDR3 DNA: TGCAGCGTCGAAGGACAGGGGGCAACAGATACGCAGTATTTT
clone size: few; D gene: TRBD2; J gene: TRBJ2-7; V gene: TRBV19; CDR3 protein: CASSIVSGLAGGPSYEQYF; CDR3 DNA: TGTGCCAGTAGTATAGTTTCGGGACTAGCGGGAGGGCCTAGCTACGAGCAGTACTTC
clone size: few; D gene: TRBD2; J gene: TRBJ2-4; V gene: TRBV12-3/TRBV12-4; CDR3 protein: CASRAPAGGIQYF; CDR3 DNA: TGTGCCAGCCGGGCCCCGGCGGGGGGAATTCAGTACTTC
clone size: many; D gene: -; J gene: TRBJ2-3; V gene: TRBV7-3; CDR3 protein: CASSFGRADTQYF; CDR3 DNA: TGTGCCAGCAGCTTTGGGCGGGCAGATACGCAGTATTTT